This T cell receptor beta chain comes out of a study of regulatory T cells in long-lasting Graves disease. Across the study: Graves' patients, diagnosed recently, had received antithyroid drugs under 3 months.

The authors built TCR beta libraries using iRepertoire HTBI primers and Arm-PCR of CDR3 regions. In the source study's methods: Overall, samples carried approximately 60 TRBV and 13 to 15 TRBJ segments. TCRdb ran MiXCR on the multiplex PCR reads and lists one entry per CDR3 protein. The authors' filters were not applied to this entry. Counted here are 400,000 to 500,000 distinct CDR3 sequences, 12% to 15% occurring once; the ten biggest clones make up approximately 15%. As for time point: newly diagnosed GD, antithyroid drugs for less than 3 months. Isolated PBMC RNA provided the starting material for the TCR library. The sample also formed part of further work on T cells in Graves' hyperthyroidism and ophthalmopathy. That publication notes: Clinical symptoms, serum thyroxine, TRAb, thyroid ultrasound and orbital computed tomography informed diagnoses. A first-round RT-PCR of the TCR CDR3 used the HTBI primer set.

Sequenced material: peripheral blood mononuclear cells (PBMCs), taken at new diagnosis, from a patient treated with antithyroid drugs. The receptor was derived from a woman between 45 and 60 years old with Graves disease.

The CDR3 DNA follows: TGTGCCAGCAATACAGGGTTGAGGGAAAAACTGTTTTTT. Protein product: CASNTGLREKLFF. This chain links TRBV2 with TRBJ1-4, with a possible D match to TRBD1 (6 bases). The CDR3 length is 13 residues. Germline V lookup: CDR1 SNHLY, CDR2 FYNNEI. Trimming removed 7 bases at V and 8 bases at J, with 14 bases between.